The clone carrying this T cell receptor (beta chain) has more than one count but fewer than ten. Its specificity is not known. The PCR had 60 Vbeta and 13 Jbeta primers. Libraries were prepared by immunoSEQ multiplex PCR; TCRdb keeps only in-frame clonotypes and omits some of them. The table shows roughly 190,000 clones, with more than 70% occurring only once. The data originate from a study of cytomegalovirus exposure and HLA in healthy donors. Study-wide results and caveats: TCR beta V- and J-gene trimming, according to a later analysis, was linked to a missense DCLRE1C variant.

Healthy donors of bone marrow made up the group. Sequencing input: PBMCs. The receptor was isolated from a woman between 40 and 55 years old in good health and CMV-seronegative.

Written as DNA, the CDR3 is TGTGCCAGCAGTTTTTCCGGGGGTGCGTACTTC. Amino acids: CASSFSGGAYF. This chain connects TRBV28 to TRBJ2-7, with D possibly matching TRBD2 (6 bases). V was trimmed by 3 bases and J by 12 bases, leaving 12 bases between them. Germline V lookup: CDR1 MDHEN, CDR2 SYDVKM. The CDR3 length is 11 residues.